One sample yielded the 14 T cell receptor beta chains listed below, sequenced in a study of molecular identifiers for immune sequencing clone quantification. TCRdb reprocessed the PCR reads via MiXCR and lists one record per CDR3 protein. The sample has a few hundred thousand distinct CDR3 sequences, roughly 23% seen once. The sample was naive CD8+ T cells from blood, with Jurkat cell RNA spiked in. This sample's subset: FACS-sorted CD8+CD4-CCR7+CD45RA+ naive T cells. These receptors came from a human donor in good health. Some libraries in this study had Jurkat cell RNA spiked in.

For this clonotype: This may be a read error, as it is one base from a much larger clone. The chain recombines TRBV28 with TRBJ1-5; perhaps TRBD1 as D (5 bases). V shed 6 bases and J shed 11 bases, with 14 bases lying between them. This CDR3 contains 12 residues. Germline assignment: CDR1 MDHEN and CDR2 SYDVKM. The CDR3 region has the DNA TGTGCCAGCAGGTTTCAGGGCCAGTCCCAGCATTTT. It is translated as CASRFQGQSQHF.

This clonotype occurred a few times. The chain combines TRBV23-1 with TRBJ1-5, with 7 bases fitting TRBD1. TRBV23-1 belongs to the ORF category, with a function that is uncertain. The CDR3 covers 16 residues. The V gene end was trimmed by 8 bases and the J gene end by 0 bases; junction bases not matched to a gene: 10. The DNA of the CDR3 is TGCGCCAGCGTATTCTGGGACAGCCATAGCAATCAGCCCCAGCATTTT. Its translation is CASVFWDSHSNQPQHF.

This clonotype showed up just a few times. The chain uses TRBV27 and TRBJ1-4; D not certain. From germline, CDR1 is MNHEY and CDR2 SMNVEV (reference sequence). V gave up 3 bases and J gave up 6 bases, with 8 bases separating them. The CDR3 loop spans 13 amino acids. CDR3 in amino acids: CASSLLAYEKLFF. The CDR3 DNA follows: TGTGCCAGCAGTTTGCTGGCATATGAAAAACTGTTTTTT.

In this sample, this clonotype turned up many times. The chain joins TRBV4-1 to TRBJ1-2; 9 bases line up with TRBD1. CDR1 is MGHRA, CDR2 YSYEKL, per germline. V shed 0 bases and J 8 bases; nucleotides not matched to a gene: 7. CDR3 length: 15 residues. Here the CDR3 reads CASSQDLGTGRGYTF. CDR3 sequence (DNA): TGCGCCAGCAGCCAAGATTTAGGGACAGGGCGCGGCTACACCTTC.

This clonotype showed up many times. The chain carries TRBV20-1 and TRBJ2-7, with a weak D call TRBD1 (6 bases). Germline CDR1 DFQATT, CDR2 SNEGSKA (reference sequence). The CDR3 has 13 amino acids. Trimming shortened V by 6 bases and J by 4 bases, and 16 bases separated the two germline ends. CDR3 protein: CSAPGVALYEQYF. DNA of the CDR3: TGCAGTGCCCCAGGGGTAGCCTTATACGAGCAGTACTTC.

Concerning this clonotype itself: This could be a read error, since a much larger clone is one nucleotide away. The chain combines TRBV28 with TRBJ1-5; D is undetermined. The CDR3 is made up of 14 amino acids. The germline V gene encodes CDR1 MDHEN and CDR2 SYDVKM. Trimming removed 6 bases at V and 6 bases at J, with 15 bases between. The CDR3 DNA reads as TGTGCCAGCAGATTGGGAATAGTGAGTCAGCCCCAGCATTTT. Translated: CASRLGIVSQPQHF.

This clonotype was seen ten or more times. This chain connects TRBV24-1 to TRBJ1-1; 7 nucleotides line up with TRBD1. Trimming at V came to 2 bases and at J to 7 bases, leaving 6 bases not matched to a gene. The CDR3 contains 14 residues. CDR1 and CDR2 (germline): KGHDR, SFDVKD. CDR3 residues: CATSDSTGRGEAFF. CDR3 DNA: TGTGCCACCAGTGATTCGACAGGGCGGGGTGAAGCTTTCTTT.

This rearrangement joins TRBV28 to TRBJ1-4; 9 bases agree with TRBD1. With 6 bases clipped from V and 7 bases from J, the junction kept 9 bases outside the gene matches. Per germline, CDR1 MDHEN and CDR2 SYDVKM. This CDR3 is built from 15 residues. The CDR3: CASRILDRGSEKLFF. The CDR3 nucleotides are TGTGCCAGCAGGATCCTCGACAGGGGGAGTGAAAAACTGTTTTTT.

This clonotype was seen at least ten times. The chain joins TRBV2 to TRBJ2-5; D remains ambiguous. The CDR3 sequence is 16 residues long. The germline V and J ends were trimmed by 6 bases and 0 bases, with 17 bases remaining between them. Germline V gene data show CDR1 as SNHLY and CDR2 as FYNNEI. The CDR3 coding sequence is TGTGCCAGCAGCCGAGGTCGTGTCTTGTACCAAGAGACCCAGTACTTC. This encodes CASSRGRVLYQETQYF.

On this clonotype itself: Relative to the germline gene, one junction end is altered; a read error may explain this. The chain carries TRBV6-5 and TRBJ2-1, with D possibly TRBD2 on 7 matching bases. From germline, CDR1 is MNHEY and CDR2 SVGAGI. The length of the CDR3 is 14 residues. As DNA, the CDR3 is TGTGCCAGCTGTTACGCGGGGGCCGGGGATGAGCAGTTCTTC. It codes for CASCYAGAGDEQFF.

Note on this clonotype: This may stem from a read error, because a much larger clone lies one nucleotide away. The chain's CDR3 is CASSVGAGGREPQYF. The CDR3, as DNA: TGTGCCAGCAGCGTAGGCGCGGGGGGGCGTGAGCCCCAGTACTTC. The chain uses TRBV9 and TRBJ2-5; 9 bases are shared with TRBD2. CDR1 and CDR2 from the germline V gene are SGDLS and YYNGEE. This CDR3 comprises 15 residues. V was pared by 0 bases and J by 9 bases, with 9 bases of the junction left unmatched.

The CDR3 DNA follows: TGTGCCAGCAGTTCTGAGCCGGGACCAAGGTACCAAGAGACCCAGTACTTC. Protein product: CASSSEPGPRYQETQYF. This sequence joins TRBV6-5 and TRBJ2-5; possibly TRBD1 or TRBD2 for D (5 bases each). V gave up 4 bases and J gave up 0 bases, with 18 bases separating them. Germline V gives CDR1 MNHEY, CDR2 SVGAGI. The CDR3 covers 17 residues.

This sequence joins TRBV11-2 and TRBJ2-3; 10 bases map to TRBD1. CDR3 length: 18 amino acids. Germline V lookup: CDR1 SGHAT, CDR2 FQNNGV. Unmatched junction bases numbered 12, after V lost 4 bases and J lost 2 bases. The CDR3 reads CASSSNSGTGDPTDTQYF. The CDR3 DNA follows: TGTGCCAGCAGCTCGAACTCCGGGACAGGGGATCCCACAGATACGCAGTATTTT.

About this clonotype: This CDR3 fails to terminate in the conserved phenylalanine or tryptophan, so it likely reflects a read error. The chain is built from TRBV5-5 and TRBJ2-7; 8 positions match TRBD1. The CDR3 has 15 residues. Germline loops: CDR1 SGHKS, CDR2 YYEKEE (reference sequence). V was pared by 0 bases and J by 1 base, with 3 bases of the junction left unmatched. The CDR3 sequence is CASSLVGTGSYEQYC. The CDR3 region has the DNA TGTGCCAGCAGCTTGGTTGGGACAGGTTCCTACGAGCAGTACTGC.